This T cell receptor (beta chain) was obtained from a study of blood T cells in healthy people across ages. V was pared by 5 bases and J by 7 bases, with 17 bases between. This CDR3 is built from 14 residues. CDR1 and CDR2 from the germline V gene are MNHEY and SMNVEV (reference sequence). A second PCR, run for about 6 to 11 cycles, used a sample-barcoded 5' primer plus a J-beta primer mix. MiXCR, run by TCRdb on the 5' RACE reads, gives a single entry per CDR3 protein. The table includes roughly 1.6 million distinct CDR3 sequences, 30% to 40% detected once. This chain links TRBV27 with TRBJ2-5; no definite D call. This TCR came from a woman aged 30 to 39 in good health. Material: blood. The CDR3 DNA sequence: TGTGCCAGCAGTGAAAGTCGACCTTATGGGACCCAGTACTTC. Amino acid sequence: CASSESRPYGTQYF.